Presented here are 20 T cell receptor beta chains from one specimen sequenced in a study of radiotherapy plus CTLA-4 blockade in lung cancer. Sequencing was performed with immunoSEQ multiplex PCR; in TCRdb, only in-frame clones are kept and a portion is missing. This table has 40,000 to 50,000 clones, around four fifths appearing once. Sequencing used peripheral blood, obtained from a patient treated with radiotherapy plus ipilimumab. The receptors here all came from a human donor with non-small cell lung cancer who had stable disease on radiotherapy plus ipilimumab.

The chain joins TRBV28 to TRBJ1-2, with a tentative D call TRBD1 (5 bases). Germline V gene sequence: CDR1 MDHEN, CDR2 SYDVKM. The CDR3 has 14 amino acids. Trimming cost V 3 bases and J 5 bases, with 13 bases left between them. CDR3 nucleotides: TGTGCCAGCAGTTTGTCACCGGACACTTATGGCTACACCTTC. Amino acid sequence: CASSLSPDTYGYTF.

The CDR3 DNA is TGCGCCAGCAGCCCCCCGGGGGGTATTGAAAAACTGTTTTTT. Encoded protein: CASSPPGGIEKLFF. This chain connects TRBV5-1 to TRBJ1-4; a weak D match, TRBD1 (5 bases). This CDR3 is built from 14 residues. Looked up from germline, CDR1 is SGHRS and CDR2 is YFSETQ. The V end was cut by 4 bases, the J end by 7 bases, with 14 bases between.

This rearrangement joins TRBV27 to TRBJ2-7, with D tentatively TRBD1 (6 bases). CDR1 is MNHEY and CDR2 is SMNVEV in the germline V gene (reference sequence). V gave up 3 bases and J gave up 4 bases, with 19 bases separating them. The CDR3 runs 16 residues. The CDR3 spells CASSLRFGRGRYEQYF. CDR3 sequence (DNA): TGTGCCAGCAGTTTGAGGTTCGGCAGGGGTAGGTACGAGCAGTACTTC.

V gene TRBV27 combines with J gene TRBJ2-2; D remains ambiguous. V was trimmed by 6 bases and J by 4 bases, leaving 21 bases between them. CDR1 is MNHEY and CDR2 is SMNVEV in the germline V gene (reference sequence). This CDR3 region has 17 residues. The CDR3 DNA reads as TGTGCCAGCAGCGTAAGGTGGTCAGGCGCTTCCACCGGGGAGCTGTTTTTT. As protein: CASSVRWSGASTGELFF.

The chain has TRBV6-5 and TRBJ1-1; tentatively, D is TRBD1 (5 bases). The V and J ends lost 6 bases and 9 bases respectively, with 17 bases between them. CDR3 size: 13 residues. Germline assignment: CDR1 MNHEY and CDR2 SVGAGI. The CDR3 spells CASRQMRDFKAFF. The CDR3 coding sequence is TGTGCCAGCAGACAGATGAGGGACTTTAAAGCTTTCTTT.

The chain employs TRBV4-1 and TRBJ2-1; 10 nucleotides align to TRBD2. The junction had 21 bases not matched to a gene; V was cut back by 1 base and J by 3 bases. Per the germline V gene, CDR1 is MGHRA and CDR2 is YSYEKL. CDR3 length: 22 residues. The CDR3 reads CASSQGERTSGRSKGRYNEQFF. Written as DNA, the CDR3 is TGCGCCAGCAGCCAAGGGGAAAGGACTAGCGGAAGAAGTAAGGGTCGCTACAATGAGCAGTTCTTC.

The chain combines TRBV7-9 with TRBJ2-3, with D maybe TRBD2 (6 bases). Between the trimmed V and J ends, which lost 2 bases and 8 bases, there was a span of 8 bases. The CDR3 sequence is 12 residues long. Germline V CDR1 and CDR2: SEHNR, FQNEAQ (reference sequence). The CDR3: CASSLLGGTQYF. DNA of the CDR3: TGTGCCAGCAGCTTATTGGGGGGTACGCAGTATTTT. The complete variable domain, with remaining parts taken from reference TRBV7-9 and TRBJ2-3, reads DTGVSQNPRHKITKRGQNVTFRCDPISEHNRLYWYRQTLGQGPEFLTYFQNEAQLEKSRLLSDRFSAERPKGSFSTLEIQRTEQGDSAMYLCASSLLGGTQYFGPGTRLTVL.

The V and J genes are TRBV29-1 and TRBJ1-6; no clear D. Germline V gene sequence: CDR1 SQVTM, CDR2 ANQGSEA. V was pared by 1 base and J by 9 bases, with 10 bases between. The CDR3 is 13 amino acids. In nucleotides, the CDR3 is TGCAGCGTTGAAGCTGACCCAGGTTCACCCCTCCACTTT. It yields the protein CSVEADPGSPLHF. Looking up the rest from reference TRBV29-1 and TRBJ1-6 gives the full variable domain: SAVISQKPSRDICQRGTSLTIQCQVDSQVTMMFWYRQQPGQSLTLIATANQGSEATYESGFVIDKFPISRPNLTFSTLTVSNMSPEDSSIYLCSVEADPGSPLHFGNGTRLTVT.

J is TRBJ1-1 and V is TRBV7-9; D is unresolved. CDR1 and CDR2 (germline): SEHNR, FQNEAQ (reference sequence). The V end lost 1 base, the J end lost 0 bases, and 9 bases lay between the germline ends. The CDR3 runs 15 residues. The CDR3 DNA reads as TGTGCCAGCAGCTTAGTATTACAGATGAACACTGAAGCTTTCTTT. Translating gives CASSLVLQMNTEAFF.

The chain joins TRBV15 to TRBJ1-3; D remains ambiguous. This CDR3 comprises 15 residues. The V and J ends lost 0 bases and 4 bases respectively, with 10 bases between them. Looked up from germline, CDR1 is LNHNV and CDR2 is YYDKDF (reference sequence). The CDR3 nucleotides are TGTGCCACCAGCAGAGATCGTGGGCCCGGAAACACCATATATTTT. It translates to CATSRDRGPGNTIYF.

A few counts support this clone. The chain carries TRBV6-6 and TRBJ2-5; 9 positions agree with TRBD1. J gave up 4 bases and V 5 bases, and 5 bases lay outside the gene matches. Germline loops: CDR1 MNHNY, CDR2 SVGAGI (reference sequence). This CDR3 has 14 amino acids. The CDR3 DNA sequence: TGTGCCAGCAGTCCCGGACAGGGGTTAGAGACCCAGTACTTC. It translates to CASSPGQGLETQYF.

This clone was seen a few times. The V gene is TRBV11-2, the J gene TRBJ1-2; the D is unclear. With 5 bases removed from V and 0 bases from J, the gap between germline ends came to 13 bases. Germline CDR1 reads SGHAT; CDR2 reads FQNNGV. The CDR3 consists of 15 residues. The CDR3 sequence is CASSPTRSANYGYTF. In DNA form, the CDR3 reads TGTGCCAGCAGCCCAACGCGGTCAGCTAACTATGGCTACACCTTC.

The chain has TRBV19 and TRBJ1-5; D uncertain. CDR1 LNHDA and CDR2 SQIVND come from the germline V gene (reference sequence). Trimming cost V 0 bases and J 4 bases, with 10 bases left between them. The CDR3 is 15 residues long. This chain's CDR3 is CASSIDIVSNQPQHF. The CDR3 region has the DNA TGTGCCAGTAGTATAGATATAGTCTCTAATCAGCCCCAGCATTTT.

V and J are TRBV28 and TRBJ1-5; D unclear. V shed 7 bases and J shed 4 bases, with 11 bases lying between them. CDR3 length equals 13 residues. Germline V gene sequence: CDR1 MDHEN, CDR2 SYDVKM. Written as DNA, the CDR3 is TGTGCCAGCACTCGAGGAGGGAATCAGCCCCAGCATTTT. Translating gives CASTRGGNQPQHF.

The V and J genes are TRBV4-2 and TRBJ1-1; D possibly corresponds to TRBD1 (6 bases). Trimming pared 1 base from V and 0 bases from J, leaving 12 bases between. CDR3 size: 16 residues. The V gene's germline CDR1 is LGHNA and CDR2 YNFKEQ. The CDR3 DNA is TGTGCCAGCAGCCAAGCGTCGACAGGCTTGAACACTGAAGCTTTCTTT. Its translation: CASSQASTGLNTEAFF.

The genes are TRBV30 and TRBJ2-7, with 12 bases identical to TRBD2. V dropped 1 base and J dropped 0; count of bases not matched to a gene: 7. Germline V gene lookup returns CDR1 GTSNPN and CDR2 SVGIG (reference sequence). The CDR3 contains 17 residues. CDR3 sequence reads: CAWSDGLAGLSSYEQYF. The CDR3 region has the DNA TGTGCCTGGAGTGACGGACTAGCGGGACTTAGCTCCTACGAGCAGTACTTC.

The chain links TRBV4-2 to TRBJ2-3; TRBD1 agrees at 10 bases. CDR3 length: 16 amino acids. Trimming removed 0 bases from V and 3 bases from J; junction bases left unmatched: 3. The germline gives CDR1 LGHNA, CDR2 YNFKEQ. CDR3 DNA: TGTGCCAGCAGCCAAGATCGGACAGGGGGGACAGATACGCAGTATTTT. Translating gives CASSQDRTGGTDTQYF.

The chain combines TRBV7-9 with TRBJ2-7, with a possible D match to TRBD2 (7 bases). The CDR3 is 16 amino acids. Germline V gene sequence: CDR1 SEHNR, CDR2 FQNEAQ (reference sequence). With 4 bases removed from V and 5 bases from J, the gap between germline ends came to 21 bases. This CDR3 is CASSSAGGAGADEQYF. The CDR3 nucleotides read TGTGCCAGCAGCTCCGCCGGGGGCGCGGGAGCCGACGAGCAGTACTTC. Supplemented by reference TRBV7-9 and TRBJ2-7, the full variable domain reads DTGVSQNPRHKITKRGQNVTFRCDPISEHNRLYWYRQTLGQGPEFLTYFQNEAQLEKSRLLSDRFSAERPKGSFSTLEIQRTEQGDSAMYLCASSSAGGAGADEQYFGPGTRLTVT.

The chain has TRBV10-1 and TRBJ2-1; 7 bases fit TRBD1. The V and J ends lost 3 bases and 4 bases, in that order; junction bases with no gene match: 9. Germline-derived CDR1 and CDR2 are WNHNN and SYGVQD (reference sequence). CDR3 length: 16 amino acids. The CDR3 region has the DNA TGCGCCAGCAGTGAACGGAGAGGGACAGCTTACAATGAGCAGTTCTTC. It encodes CASSERRGTAYNEQFF.

The CDR3 region has the DNA TGTGCCAGCAGCTTTCTAGCGGGAGGTACAGATACGCAGTATTTT. Translation gives CASSFLAGGTDTQYF. The chain uses TRBV7-2 and TRBJ2-3; 11 bases are a match to TRBD2. Germline CDR1 is SGHTA and CDR2 is FQGNSA. CDR3 size: 15 residues. Unmatched junction bases numbered 2, after V lost 3 bases and J lost 3 bases.